What follows are 13 T cell receptor beta chains derived from one specimen sequenced in a study of a mutant IDH1 vaccine in newly diagnosed glioma. This sample's time point: week 23, last vaccination. Each dose delivered 300 ug of mutant IDH1 20-mer peptide subcutaneously with imiquimod. What these receptors recognize is not known. Some clones are missing from TCRdb's copy, which holds only in-frame ones; the method was immunoSEQ multiplex PCR. The profile shows 60,000 or so clones, roughly 84% of them singletons. This specimen was PBMCs, taken from a glioma patient whose treatment included an IDH1 peptide vaccine. These receptors were taken from a young man with glioma.

The chain has TRBV5-6 and TRBJ2-5; D is uncertain. The CDR3 is 17 residues long. The germline V gene encodes CDR1 SGHDT and CDR2 YYEEEE. Trimming took off 4 bases at V and 1 base at J, with 20 bases between the two ends. The CDR3 is CASSPPSGRPSQETQYF. In DNA form, the CDR3 reads TGTGCCAGCAGCCCGCCATCTGGGCGCCCCAGCCAAGAGACCCAGTACTTC.

On this clone: This CDR3 is also generated by other DNA sequences in the sample. This chain joins TRBV6-6 and TRBJ1-2; 8 bases are shared with TRBD1. This CDR3 region has 13 residues. With V trimmed by 6 bases and J by 3 bases, 3 bases remained unmatched. Germline loops: CDR1 MNHNY, CDR2 SVGAGI (reference sequence). This CDR3 is CASSPTGDYGYTF. CDR3 DNA sequence: TGTGCCAGCAGCCCGACAGGGGACTATGGCTACACCTTC.

The chain has TRBV7-6 and TRBJ2-1; 8 positions agree with TRBD1. The V segment lost 5 bases and the J segment 0 bases; nucleotides outside the gene matches: 3. The CDR3 runs 15 residues. The germline gives CDR1 SGHVS, CDR2 FNYEAQ. The CDR3, as DNA: TGTGCCAGCAGCGTGACAGGGGTCTCCTACAATGAGCAGTTCTTC. Translation gives CASSVTGVSYNEQFF.

The chain links TRBV18 to TRBJ2-1; D unresolved. Trimming cost V 4 bases and J 5 bases, with 12 bases left between them. The germline CDR1 and CDR2 sequences are KGHSH and LQKENI. The CDR3 sequence is 14 residues long. CDR3 DNA: TGTGCCAGCTCACGGGTGGTCCTCGACAATGAGCAGTTCTTC. Translation: CASSRVVLDNEQFF.

This clone was seen just once. This chain joins TRBV7-9 and TRBJ1-2; 8 bases map to TRBD1. Germline CDR1 is SEHNR and CDR2 is FQNEAQ (reference sequence). J was trimmed by 1 base and V by 1 base; bases with no gene match: 2. CDR3 length: 15 amino acids. The CDR3 sequence is CASSLVTGGNYGYTF. Here the CDR3 DNA reads TGTGCCAGCAGCTTAGTTACAGGGGGTAACTATGGCTACACCTTC.

The chain is built from TRBV5-1 and TRBJ2-1; 8 positions match TRBD1. Germline V gene lookup returns CDR1 SGHRS and CDR2 YFSETQ. V shed 2 bases and J 10 bases; nucleotides not matched to a gene: 5. The CDR3 spans 13 residues. The CDR3 reads CASSFRQGLEQFF. CDR3 in DNA: TGCGCCAGCAGCTTCAGACAGGGGCTGGAGCAGTTCTTC. Looking up the rest from reference TRBV5-1 and TRBJ2-1 gives the full variable domain: KAGVTQTPRYLIKTRGQQVTLSCSPISGHRSVSWYQQTPGQGLQFLFEYFSETQRNKGNFPGRFSGRQFSNSRSEMNVSTLELGDSALYLCASSFRQGLEQFFGPGTRLTVL.

The rearrangement joins TRBV7-9 to TRBJ2-2; D not certain. Germline loops: CDR1 SEHNR, CDR2 FQNEAQ (reference sequence). This CDR3 has 15 amino acids. V was pared by 3 bases and J by 3 bases, with 11 bases between. For the CDR3, the DNA is TGTGCCAGCAGCTTCCAACGGGCTTACACCGGGGAGCTGTTTTTT. It yields the protein CASSFQRAYTGELFF.

The chain joins TRBV7-9 to TRBJ1-2, with TRBD1 matching over 7 bases. J lost 4 bases, V lost 0 bases, and 5 bases had no gene match. The length of the CDR3 is 15 residues. CDR1 SEHNR and CDR2 FQNEAQ come from the germline V gene (reference sequence). CDR3 protein: CASSLADRAFYGYTF. In DNA form, the CDR3 reads TGTGCCAGCAGCTTAGCCGACAGGGCTTTCTATGGCTACACCTTC.

CDR3 sequence reads: CASSRNVILSQPQHF. CDR3 in DNA: TGTGCCAGCAGTCGAAACGTCATACTGAGTCAGCCCCAGCATTTT. The chain joins TRBV28 to TRBJ1-5; D is ambiguous. The V gene's germline CDR1 is MDHEN and CDR2 SYDVKM. This CDR3 is 15 amino acids long. V lost 5 bases, J lost 6 bases, and 17 bases lay in between.

The DNA for the CDR3 is TGTGCCAGCAGCTCCACCGGGAAGAAATATGGCTACACCTTC. As protein: CASSSTGKKYGYTF. The chain employs TRBV7-8 and TRBJ1-2; D not resolved. Germline V gene sequence: CDR1 SGHVS, CDR2 FQNEAQ. V lost 4 bases and J 5 bases, leaving 14 bases between the germline ends. This CDR3 comprises 14 residues.

This rearrangement joins TRBV27 to TRBJ1-1; D uncertain. The CDR3 runs 13 residues. Trimming removed 8 bases from V and 0 bases from J, with 10 bases in between. The germline gives CDR1 MNHEY, CDR2 SMNVEV (reference sequence). CDR3 in DNA: TGTGCCAGCGGAGACGGGCTGAACACTGAAGCTTTCTTT. The encoded protein is CASGDGLNTEAFF.

The V call is TRBV27, the J call TRBJ2-5, with D perhaps TRBD2 (5 bases). The CDR3 has 14 amino acids. Germline loops: CDR1 MNHEY, CDR2 SMNVEV (reference sequence). Between the trimmed V and J ends, which lost 7 bases and 5 bases, there was a span of 17 bases. In DNA, the CDR3 is TGTGCCAGCAACCGGGTGGCTAGCAGGGAGACCCAGTACTTC. As protein: CASNRVASRETQYF.

The CDR3 here is CAISLTGPMNTEAFF. The CDR3 nucleotides are TGTGCCATCAGCCTGACAGGCCCGATGAACACTGAAGCTTTCTTT. The chain is built from TRBV10-3 and TRBJ1-1; weak D call: TRBD1 (6 bases). This CDR3 has 15 amino acids. V gave up 6 bases and J gave up 0 bases, with 14 bases separating them. Per germline, CDR1 ENHRY and CDR2 SYGVKD.